This TCR beta chain was found in a study of blood T cell repertoires in COVID-19 (dated by TCRdb to 2019 to 2021). Broadly, across the study: The collaborator samples originated in the United States, Italy and Spain and spanned the acute and convalescent phases of COVID-19. The material from the prospective study consisted of cDNA or gDNA derived from T cells, B-cell-depleted T cells, or PBMCs. Deeply sampled blood TCRbeta repertoires from subjects exposed to, actively infected with, or recovered from COVID-19 were included in the dataset. The repertoires were made available in a free public database intended to serve as a resource for research on the immune response to SARS-CoV-2. Samples came from the ongoing ImmuneRACE study (first 160 participants) plus 1,254 subjects from 6 global collaborators. Sample metadata almost always included a de-identified subject ID, COVID-19 status, age in years and sex. Where available, HLA class I and class II types were taken from metadata supplied by the sample provider and were not determined by assay-based typing.

Concerning this clone itself: Its cognate antigen has yet to be identified. Base qualities are not at hand, and no much larger clone is one base apart.

The collaborating institutions used their own protocols to collect whole blood in K2EDTA tubes. For TCRbeta analysis, collaborator samples were shipped as frozen whole blood, as isolated PBMCs, or as DNA extracted from either sample type. For this chain, trimming is 3 bases at the V end and 1 base at the J end, and the number of junction bases without a gene match is 12. From a lookup of the germline V gene (reference sequence), CDR1 and CDR2 are PRHDT and FYEKMQ. There are 19 amino acids in the CDR3, from cysteine to phenylalanine inclusive. Just the 57-base CDR3 DNA is kept, in frame starting at base 1. TCRbeta CDR3 regions were amplified from genomic DNA by means of the immunoSEQ Assay, a bias-controlled multiplex PCR. Regarding the original processing steps: Within the assay, amplification of reference gene primers was used to estimate how many nucleated cells each sample contained. To quantify the absolute abundance of each unique TCRbeta CDR3 rearrangement, sequence reads were collapsed and filtered. Productive Simpson clonality was computed per sample as the square root of Simpson's diversity index over productive rearrangements. In its TCRdb copy, this immuneACCESS table keeps in-frame sequences only and misses some clones. Where compared with another copy, unresolved V genes explain less than half of these, and the others have no known cause. The D gene and trimming were derived from the DNA, and the V and J assignments and clone size from that table. The sample table shows some 150,000 clones, and about 87% are seen once. The ten largest clones take up roughly 3.9% of the sample.

Study-wide conclusions, independent of this receptor: The quantity of clinical and demographic metadata differed by source and by participant and was supplied without curation.

The sequence links TRBV13 to TRBJ2-3; the central 11 bases match TRBD2. Input material: peripheral blood. The origin of this receptor is a man aged 18 to 30 with active or convalescent COVID-19. The CDR3 sequence is CASSLSLGLAALGTDTQYF. The nucleotides are TGTGCCAGCAGCTTGAGTCTGGGACTAGCGGCCCTCGGCACAGATACGCAGTATTTT. When the CDR3 is completed using the reference TRBV13 and TRBJ2-3 genes on either side, the full variable domain is AAGVIQSPRHLIKEKRETATLKCYPIPRHDTVYWYQQGPGQDPQFLISFYEKMQSDKGSIPDRFSAQQFSDYHSELNMSSLELGDSALYFCASSLSLGLAALGTDTQYFGPGTRLTVL.